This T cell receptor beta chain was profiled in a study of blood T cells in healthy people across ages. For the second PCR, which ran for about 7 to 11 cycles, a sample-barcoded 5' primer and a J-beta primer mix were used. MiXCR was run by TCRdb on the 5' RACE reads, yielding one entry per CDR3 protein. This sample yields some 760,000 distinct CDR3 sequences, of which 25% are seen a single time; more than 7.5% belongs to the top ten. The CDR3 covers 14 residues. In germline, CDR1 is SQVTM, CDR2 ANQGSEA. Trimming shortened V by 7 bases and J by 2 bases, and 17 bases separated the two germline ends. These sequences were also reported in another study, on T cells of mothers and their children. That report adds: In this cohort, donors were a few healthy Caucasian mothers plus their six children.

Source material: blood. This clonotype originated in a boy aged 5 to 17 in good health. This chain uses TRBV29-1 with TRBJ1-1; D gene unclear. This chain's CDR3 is CSASSGSTNTEAFF. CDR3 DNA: TGCAGCGCTTCTTCCGGGAGTACCAACACTGAAGCTTTCTTT.